One and the same sample provided the 19 T cell receptor beta chains below, sequenced in a study of human T cells and chemical hapten exposure. In TCRdb, the RACE reads were re-called with MiXCR into one record per CDR3 protein. The profile covers fewer than 300,000 distinct CDR3 sequences, with 7.5% to 9% appearing a single time and less than 1.5% taken by the ten largest. Stated time point: pre-sensitization, week 0. Treatment: therapeutic diphenylcyclopropenone sensitization with weekly scalp DPC. Sequencing was performed on whole blood, taken in connection with sensitization to the hapten diphenylcyclopropenone (DPC). Receptor source: a young man with alopecia areata. Some clones in this sample may be carry-over from other donors' samples.

This clonotype was recorded many times. The chain combines TRBV20-1 with TRBJ2-7, with D perhaps TRBD1 (6 bases). V was shortened by 3 bases and J by 3 bases, with 6 bases between the two germline ends. The CDR3 is made up of 11 amino acids. The germline V gene has CDR1 DFQATT and CDR2 SNEGSKA (reference sequence). CDR3 sequence: CSASRGYEQYF. The CDR3 DNA follows: TGCAGTGCTAGCAGGGGCTACGAGCAGTACTTC.

The chain has TRBV7-8 and TRBJ2-5; D remains unclear. The germline V gene encodes CDR1 SGHVS and CDR2 FQNEAQ. The V end lost 2 bases, the J end lost 2 bases, and 12 bases lay between the germline ends. The CDR3 has 15 amino acids. As DNA, the CDR3 is TGTGCCAGCAGCTTACGCAGGATGAGTCAAGAGACCCAGTACTTC. Translation: CASSLRRMSQETQYF.

J is TRBJ2-1 and V is TRBV29-1, with 10 positions matching TRBD2. This CDR3 is built from 15 residues. With 6 bases clipped from V and 3 bases from J, the junction kept 8 bases outside the gene matches. CDR1 is SQVTM, CDR2 ANQGSEA, per germline. The CDR3 nucleotides read TGCAGCGTGGCCGATCTAGCGGGGGTCTACAATGAGCAGTTCTTC. It encodes CSVADLAGVYNEQFF.

In this sample, this clonotype turned up many times. The chain joins TRBV4-1 to TRBJ1-2; TRBD1 matches at 10 bases. V trimming: 7 bases; J trimming: 8 bases; junction bases outside the gene matches: 16. The CDR3 is made up of 16 amino acids. Germline-derived CDR1 and CDR2 are MGHRA and YSYEKL. The CDR3 is CASKVTGGQGMGGYTF. As DNA, the CDR3 is TGCGCCAGCAAGGTGACCGGGGGACAGGGGATGGGCGGCTACACCTTC.

This clonotype was counted ten times or more. This chain uses TRBV12-3 or TRBV12-4 with TRBJ2-4; weak D call: TRBD2 (6 bases). V was pared by 7 bases and J by 8 bases, with 18 bases between. The CDR3 has 14 residues. The CDR3: CASTRRGLGYIQYF. CDR3 sequence (DNA): TGTGCCAGCACTAGGCGGGGACTGGGGTACATTCAGTACTTC.

This clonotype was seen at least ten times. The gene calls are TRBV9 and TRBJ1-1; no definite D call. CDR3 length equals 13 residues. Germline V gene lookup returns CDR1 SGDLS and CDR2 YYNGEE. The germline V and J ends were trimmed by 0 bases and 5 bases, with 8 bases remaining between them. DNA of the CDR3: TGTGCCAGCAGCGTAGTATCTGGAACTGAAGCTTTCTTT. Protein sequence: CASSVVSGTEAFF.

This clonotype has only a few counts. The chain's CDR3 is CSVEIDRDITF. The CDR3 coding sequence is TGCAGCGTTGAGATCGACAGGGATATCACCTTC. The gene calls are TRBV29-1 and TRBJ1-2; 7 positions match TRBD1. Germline V gives CDR1 SQVTM, CDR2 ANQGSEA. The CDR3 has 11 residues. The junction had 8 bases not matched to a gene; V was cut back by 3 bases and J by 13 bases.

This clonotype was counted between two and nine times. The V gene is TRBV10-3, the J gene TRBJ2-3; 13 positions match TRBD2. Per germline, CDR1 ENHRY and CDR2 SYGVKD. The CDR3 loop spans 19 amino acids. The V and J ends lost 8 bases and 0 bases, in that order; junction bases with no gene match: 14. CDR3 in amino acids: CAIAQLGLAGTSSTDTQYF. As DNA, the CDR3 is TGTGCCATCGCTCAATTGGGACTAGCGGGGACCTCTAGCACAGATACGCAGTATTTT.

This clonotype was observed many times. CDR3 loop: CSVRSPGRRHYSNQPQHF. Written as DNA, the CDR3 is TGCAGCGTCCGAAGCCCGGGACGGAGACATTATAGCAATCAGCCCCAGCATTTT. This sequence joins TRBV29-1 and TRBJ1-5; the D gene is possibly TRBD1 (5 bases). The CDR3 length is 18 residues. Germline V lookup: CDR1 SQVTM, CDR2 ANQGSEA. V was pared by 6 bases and J by 0 bases, with 24 bases between.

Only a few counts were recorded for this clonotype. The rearrangement uses TRBV7-2 and TRBJ1-6; D remains ambiguous. The germline gives CDR1 SGHTA, CDR2 FQGNSA. The ends were cut back, 2 bases at V and 11 bases at J, with 7 bases in the middle. This CDR3 comprises 12 residues. CDR3 sequence reads: CASSLYGAPLHF. CDR3 nucleotides: TGTGCCAGCAGCTTATACGGGGCACCCCTCCACTTT.

The chain links TRBV29-1 to TRBJ1-2; 9 bases align to TRBD1. There are 13 residues in the CDR3. V trimming: 6 bases; J trimming: 5 bases; junction bases outside the gene matches: 7. Looked up from germline, CDR1 is SQVTM and CDR2 is ANQGSEA. The CDR3: CSVEQGAMYGYTF. CDR3 coding DNA: TGCAGCGTGGAACAGGGGGCGATGTATGGCTACACCTTC. Drawing the rest from reference TRBV29-1 and TRBJ1-2, the complete variable domain is SAVISQKPSRDICQRGTSLTIQCQVDSQVTMMFWYRQQPGQSLTLIATANQGSEATYESGFVIDKFPISRPNLTFSTLTVSNMSPEDSSIYLCSVEQGAMYGYTFGSGTRLTVV.

The chain employs TRBV4-1 and TRBJ2-3; 11 bases agree with TRBD2. The germline V gene encodes CDR1 MGHRA and CDR2 YSYEKL. Trimming at V came to 1 base and at J to 8 bases, leaving 2 bases not matched to a gene. This CDR3 region has 14 residues. CDR3 nucleotide sequence: TGCGCCAGCAGCCAAGGGCTAGCGGGGGGTACGCAGTATTTT. The encoded protein is CASSQGLAGGTQYF.

This clonotype appeared a few times. The gene calls are TRBV5-1 and TRBJ2-2; no firm D call. The CDR3 consists of 14 residues. Germline CDR1 SGHRS, CDR2 YFSETQ. The V end lost 0 bases, the J end lost 1 base, and 4 bases lay between the germline ends. Here the CDR3 DNA reads TGCGCCAGCAGCTTGGTACAGAACACCGGGGAGCTGTTTTTT. Protein sequence: CASSLVQNTGELFF.

This clonotype was picked up many times. The rearrangement links TRBV28 to TRBJ1-1; a possible D gene is TRBD1 (5 bases). V gave up 1 base and J gave up 0 bases, with 9 bases separating them. The CDR3 has 15 residues. CDR1 is MDHEN and CDR2 is SYDVKM in the germline V gene. The CDR3 DNA reads as TGTGCCAGCAGTTTATTCAGGGATATGAACACTGAAGCTTTCTTT. The encoded protein is CASSLFRDMNTEAFF.

A word on this clonotype: It is likely a read error, because the conserved phenylalanine at the end of the CDR3 is missing. CDR3 DNA: TGTGCCAGCAAGCGACAGCCTAACTCCTACGAGCAGTACATC. Its protein is CASKRQPNSYEQYI. The rearrangement uses TRBV6-2 or TRBV6-3 and TRBJ2-7, with D possibly matching TRBD1 (5 bases). The CDR3 contains 14 residues. The germline gives CDR1 MNHEY, CDR2 SVGEGT. Trimming removed 7 bases at V and 0 bases at J, with 13 bases between.

V is TRBV27 and J is TRBJ2-1, with 7 nucleotides matching TRBD1. The CDR3 has 15 residues. J was trimmed by 5 bases and V by 6 bases; bases with no gene match: 10. Germline CDR1 MNHEY, CDR2 SMNVEV (reference sequence). CDR3 DNA: TGTGCCAGCAGCCCACCGGGACAGCTAGACAATGAGCAGTTCTTC. Translated, it gives CASSPPGQLDNEQFF.

The sample holds a few counts of this clonotype. The chain has TRBV6-5 and TRBJ2-3; D is perhaps TRBD1 (5 bases). V was shortened by 5 bases and J by 11 bases, with 14 bases between the two germline ends. The CDR3 has 12 amino acids. In germline, CDR1 is MNHEY, CDR2 SVGAGI. CDR3: CASSRRGQGQYF. The CDR3 DNA reads as TGTGCCAGCAGTCGAAGGGGCCAGGGGCAGTATTTT.

The chain combines TRBV29-1 with TRBJ1-4; D not resolved. This CDR3 spans 14 amino acids. Germline V gene sequence: CDR1 SQVTM, CDR2 ANQGSEA. V was trimmed by 7 bases and J by 5 bases, leaving 17 bases between them. The CDR3 region is CSARLGQPNEKLFF. The CDR3 DNA reads as TGCAGCGCCCGTCTCGGGCAGCCAAATGAAAAACTGTTTTTT.

J is TRBJ1-4 and V is TRBV6-5; a possible D gene is TRBD1 (6 bases). CDR3 size: 16 residues. V lost 4 bases, J lost 0 bases, and 12 bases lay in between. In germline, CDR1 is MNHEY, CDR2 SVGAGI. CDR3 region: CASSFGQRTTNEKLFF. The CDR3, as DNA: TGTGCCAGCAGTTTCGGACAGAGAACAACTAATGAAAAACTGTTTTTT.